This T cell receptor (beta chain) comes out of a study of CD8+ T cells in alopecia areata. Patients with alopecia areata provided lesional scalp punch biopsies as well as peripheral blood. CDR3 length: 15 amino acids. With 4 bases clipped from V and 4 bases from J, the junction kept 7 bases outside the gene matches. Germline loops: CDR1 MNHEY, CDR2 SVGAGI. Extracted from the samples, RNA was reverse transcribed into cDNA to serve as the sequencing template. Clones were sequenced by immunoSEQ multiplex PCR, and TCRdb holds only the in-frame ones, with some missing. This table holds about 150,000 clones, about 90% found once.

The TCR sequence derives from a human donor with alopecia areata. The chain links TRBV6-5 to TRBJ1-5; 7 nucleotides match TRBD1. Sequencing was performed on CD8+ T cells sorted from blood, taken at week 0. CDR3 region: CASSSSGTVNQPQHF. The CDR3 DNA is TGTGCCAGCAGTTCCTCCGGGACAGTTAATCAGCCCCAGCATTTT.